A single sample is the source of the 11 T cell receptor beta chains below, sequenced in a study of shared T cell receptors in the human thymus. Sequenced by immunoSEQ multiplex PCR; TCRdb stores in-frame clones only, minus some. The table includes under 450,000 clones, more than 85% detected once. Sequencing was done on a sample of thymocytes. The receptors were gathered from a human donor.

The CDR3, as DNA: TGTGCCAGCTCAAACCGGGACAGAACCTCCTACGAGCAGTACTTC. Translated: CASSNRDRTSYEQYF. V gene TRBV18 combines with J gene TRBJ2-7; 7 bases are a match to TRBD1. The CDR3 runs to 15 residues. After removal of 5 bases from V and 0 bases from J, the junction contained 7 bases not matched to a gene. From germline, CDR1 is KGHSH and CDR2 LQKENI.

The rearrangement uses TRBV28 and TRBJ1-2; TRBD1 matches 8 bases. This CDR3 region has 16 residues. Germline V gene lookup returns CDR1 MDHEN and CDR2 SYDVKM. Trimming took 5 bases from V and 8 from J; bases not matched to a gene: 16. CDR3 in amino acids: CASSPLPDRGPDGYTF. In nucleotides, the CDR3 is TGTGCCAGCAGTCCTTTACCTGACAGGGGCCCCGACGGCTACACCTTC.

The genes are TRBV4-1 and TRBJ2-3, with 8 bases aligning to TRBD2. J was trimmed by 1 base and V by 0 bases; bases with no gene match: 18. The CDR3 sequence is 21 residues long. Germline V lookup: CDR1 MGHRA, CDR2 YSYEKL. Here the CDR3 reads CASSQELADYSISPGTDTQYF. CDR3 DNA: TGCGCCAGCAGCCAAGAACTAGCGGACTACTCAATTTCCCCAGGCACAGATACGCAGTATTTT.

The rearrangement uses TRBV2 and TRBJ2-7; D is perhaps TRBD1 or TRBD2 (5 bases each). Germline lookup yields CDR1 SNHLY and CDR2 FYNNEI. This CDR3 contains 19 residues. V shed 1 base and J shed 6 bases, with 28 bases lying between them. The CDR3 coding sequence is TGTGCCAGCAGTGAAGGGGTCAGGGTCTATGAGGGGTTGGGTCGCGAGCAGTACTTC. This encodes CASSEGVRVYEGLGREQYF.

J is TRBJ2-1 and V is TRBV5-1; TRBD1 matches 11 bases. The CDR3 length is 15 residues. The J segment lost 5 bases and the V segment lost 3 bases, leaving 4 bases of the junction unmatched. Germline V lookup: CDR1 SGHRS, CDR2 YFSETQ. CDR3 amino acids: CASSWRTGGHNEQFF. The CDR3 bases are TGCGCCAGCAGCTGGAGGACAGGGGGCCACAATGAGCAGTTCTTC.

V and J are TRBV19 and TRBJ1-2; D is possibly TRBD1 (5 bases). The length of the CDR3 is 16 residues. Trimming removed 7 bases from V and 1 base from J, with 19 bases in between. The germline V gene has CDR1 LNHDA and CDR2 SQIVND (reference sequence). The CDR3 DNA sequence: TGTGCCAGTAATGTCTATGGGGCAGGAGGTAACTATGGCTACACCTTC. This translates into CASNVYGAGGNYGYTF.

The chain employs TRBV6-6 and TRBJ2-1; D ambiguous. V gave up 2 bases and J gave up 4 bases, with 6 bases separating them. This CDR3 has 13 residues. Germline CDR1 reads MNHNY; CDR2 reads SVGAGI (reference sequence). The CDR3, as DNA: TGTGCCAGCAGTTACGCTTCGTACAATGAGCAGTTCTTC. Protein sequence: CASSYASYNEQFF.

The gene calls are TRBV14 and TRBJ2-3, with a weak D call TRBD2 (6 bases). Germline V gene lookup returns CDR1 SGHDN and CDR2 FVKESK. The CDR3 covers 16 residues. The V and J ends lost 0 bases and 3 bases respectively, with 13 bases between them. The CDR3 DNA reads as TGTGCCAGCAGCCAAGATGTCGGCGGGAAGACAGATACGCAGTATTTT. It yields the protein CASSQDVGGKTDTQYF. Filled out from reference TRBV14 and TRBJ2-3, the complete variable domain reads EAGVTQFPSHSVIEKGQTVTLRCDPISGHDNLYWYRRVMGKEIKFLLHFVKESKQDESGMPNNRFLAERTGGTYSTLKVQPAELEDSGVYFCASSQDVGGKTDTQYFGPGTRLTVL.

This clone was recorded only once. This chain links TRBV5-5 with TRBJ1-5, with 7 nucleotides matching TRBD1. The germline V gene has CDR1 SGHKS and CDR2 YYEKEE (reference sequence). With V trimmed by 1 base and J by 2 bases, 9 bases remained unmatched. The CDR3 length is 17 residues. The CDR3 DNA follows: TGTGCCAGCAGCTTGATTGAGGGGCAGGGGGGCAATCAGCCCCAGCATTTT. Translation: CASSLIEGQGGNQPQHF.

The chain joins TRBV5-1 to TRBJ2-1, with 13 bases matching TRBD2. In germline, CDR1 is SGHRS, CDR2 YFSETQ. The CDR3 is made up of 18 amino acids. The trim removed 5 bases at V and 0 bases at J, leaving 8 bases unmatched. CDR3 bases: TGCGCCAGCAGACCAGGGACTAGCGGGGAGCCCTCCTACAATGAGCAGTTCTTC. Amino acids: CASRPGTSGEPSYNEQFF. Full variable domain (rest looked up from reference TRBV5-1 and TRBJ2-1): KAGVTQTPRYLIKTRGQQVTLSCSPISGHRSVSWYQQTPGQGLQFLFEYFSETQRNKGNFPGRFSGRQFSNSRSEMNVSTLELGDSALYLCASRPGTSGEPSYNEQFFGPGTRLTVL.

The V gene is TRBV11-2, the J gene TRBJ1-2; D unclear. V lost 3 bases and J 4 bases, leaving 12 bases between the germline ends. The CDR3 loop spans 14 amino acids. Germline values: CDR1 SGHAT, CDR2 FQNNGV. CDR3 amino acids: CASSFNLVGYGYTF. CDR3 nucleotide sequence: TGTGCCAGCAGCTTCAACCTCGTAGGCTATGGCTACACCTTC.